This TCR beta chain originates from a study of blood T cell repertoires in COVID-19. Background on the study: Acute and convalescent COVID-19 specimens originated in the United States, Italy and Spain. From T cells, B-cell-depleted T cells, or PBMCs came the material, which was cDNA or gDNA.

In the authors' workflow: Nucleated cell number was recorded as an estimate derived from reference gene primer amplification. Data came from immunoSEQ multiplex PCR; TCRdb stores just in-frame clones and leaves some out. That table supplies the V and J calls and clone size; D and trimming were determined from the DNA. This table has under 250,000 clones, roughly 80% appearing once. Per germline, CDR1 LNHDA and CDR2 SQIVND (reference sequence). Unmatched junction bases numbered 6, after V lost 8 bases and J lost 1 base. This CDR3 contains 14 residues. Material for sequencing was peripheral blood. The V call is TRBV19, the J call TRBJ2-5; 8 bases agree with TRBD1. The source is a woman between 18 and 29 years old with acute or convalescent COVID-19. The CDR3 bases are TGTGCCAGTTCGTTCGGGACAGGCCAAGAGACCCAGTACTTC. Amino acid sequence: CASSFGTGQETQYF.